This T cell receptor (beta chain) came from a study of T cell responses to AZD1222 COVID-19 vaccine. Overall study results and limits: Only a handful of AZD1222 recipients, more than 5 in all, had baseline seropositivity. The reported proportion of spike-specific TCRs targeting unmutated variant regions was nearly half.

To note about this clone: The antigen is unknown.

Profiled with immunoSEQ multiplex PCR; TCRdb holds only in-frame clones, not every one. The repertoire holds 88,000 or so clones, under 90% seen once, with 2.4% in the top ten. The length of the CDR3 is 16 residues. V lost 0 bases, J lost 6 bases, and 8 bases stayed unmatched. Germline CDR1 reads MNHEY; CDR2 reads SVGAGI. V usage is TRBV6-5 and J usage is TRBJ2-3, with 8 bases identical to TRBD2. The sequencing used peripheral blood, collected on day 0 of AZD1222 vaccination. The clonotype was recovered from an adult in good health. DNA for the CDR3: TGTGCCAGCAGTTACTCAAGCGGGAGAGACGTGGATACGCAGTATTTT. As protein: CASSYSSGRDVDTQYF.